This T cell receptor (beta chain) is drawn from a study of blood T cells in healthy people across ages. General study findings and limits: Higher diversity and more naive CD4+ cells were features of long-lived donors, compared to aged donors. With unsorted PBMCs, a conclusive comparison of naive versus antigen-experienced cells was not possible.

It was with a sample-barcoded 5' primer and a J-beta primer mix that a second PCR of roughly 6 to 11 cycles was run. Every sample gave at least 3 million paired-end reads containing CDR3. Each CDR3 protein gets one entry after TCRdb re-called the 5' RACE reads with MiXCR. The top ten clones hold approximately 4% of a sample with 1.5 million to 1.8 million distinct CDR3 sequences, approximately 39% of them seen once. This clonotype was detected a few times. Its antigen is currently unknown. The CDR3 sequence is 14 residues long. The trim removed 6 bases at V and 6 bases at J, leaving 7 bases unmatched.

The clonotype was recovered from a woman younger than 35 in good health. The rearrangement uses TRBV12-3 or TRBV12-4 and TRBJ2-1, with 8 bases identical to TRBD2. Sequenced input: blood. The CDR3 nucleotides read TGTGCCAGCAGCGAGACGGGGGGGGGCAATGAGCAGTTCTTC. Its protein product is CASSETGGGNEQFF.